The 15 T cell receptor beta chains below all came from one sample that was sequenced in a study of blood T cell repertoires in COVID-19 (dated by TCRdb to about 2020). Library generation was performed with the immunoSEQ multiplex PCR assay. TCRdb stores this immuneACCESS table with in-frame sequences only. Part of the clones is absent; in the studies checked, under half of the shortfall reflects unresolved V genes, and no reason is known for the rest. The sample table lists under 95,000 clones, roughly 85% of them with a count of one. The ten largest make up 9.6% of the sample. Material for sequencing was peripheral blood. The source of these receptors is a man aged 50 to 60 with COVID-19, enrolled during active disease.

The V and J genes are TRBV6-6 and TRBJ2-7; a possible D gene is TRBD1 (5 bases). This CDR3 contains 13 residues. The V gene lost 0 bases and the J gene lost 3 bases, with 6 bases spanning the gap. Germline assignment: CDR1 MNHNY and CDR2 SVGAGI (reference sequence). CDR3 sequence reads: CASSYSQGYEQYF. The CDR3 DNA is TGTGCCAGCAGTTACTCCCAGGGCTACGAGCAGTACTTC.

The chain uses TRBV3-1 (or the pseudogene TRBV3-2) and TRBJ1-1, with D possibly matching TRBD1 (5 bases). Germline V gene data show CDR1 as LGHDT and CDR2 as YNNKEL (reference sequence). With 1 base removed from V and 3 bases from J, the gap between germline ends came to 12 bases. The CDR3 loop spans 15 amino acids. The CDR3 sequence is CASSQAGPGDTEAFF. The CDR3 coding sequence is TGTGCCAGCAGCCAAGCAGGGCCGGGGGACACTGAAGCTTTCTTT.

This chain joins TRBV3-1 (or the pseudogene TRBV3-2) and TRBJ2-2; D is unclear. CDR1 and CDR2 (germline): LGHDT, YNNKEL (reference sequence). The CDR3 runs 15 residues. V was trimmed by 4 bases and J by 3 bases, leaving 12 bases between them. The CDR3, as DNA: TGTGCCAGCAGCCCTCCCGGTAGAGACACCGGGGAGCTGTTTTTT. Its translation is CASSPPGRDTGELFF.

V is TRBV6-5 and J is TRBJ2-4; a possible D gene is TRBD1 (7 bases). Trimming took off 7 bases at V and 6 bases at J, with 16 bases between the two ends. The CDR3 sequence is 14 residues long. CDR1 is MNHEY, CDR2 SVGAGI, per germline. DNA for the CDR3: TGTGCCAGCATGAGGAGGGGGCCCCGAAACATTCAGTACTTC. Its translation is CASMRRGPRNIQYF.

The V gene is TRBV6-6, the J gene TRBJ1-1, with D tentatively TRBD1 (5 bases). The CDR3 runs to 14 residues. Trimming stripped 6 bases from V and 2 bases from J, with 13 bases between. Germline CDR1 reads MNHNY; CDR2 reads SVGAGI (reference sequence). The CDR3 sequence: CASSGLGTNTEAFF. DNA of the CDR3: TGTGCCAGCAGCGGGCTGGGGACTAACACTGAAGCTTTCTTT.

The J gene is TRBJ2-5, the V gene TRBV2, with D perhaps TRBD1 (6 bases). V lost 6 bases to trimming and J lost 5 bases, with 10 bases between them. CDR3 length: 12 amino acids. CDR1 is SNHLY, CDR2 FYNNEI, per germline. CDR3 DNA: TGTGCCAGCAGACGACAGGTGGAGACCCAGTACTTC. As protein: CASRRQVETQYF.

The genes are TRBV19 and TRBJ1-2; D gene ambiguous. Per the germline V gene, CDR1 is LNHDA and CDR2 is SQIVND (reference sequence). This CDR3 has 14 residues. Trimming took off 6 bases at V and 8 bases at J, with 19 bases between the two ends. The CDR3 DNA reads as TGTGCCAGTAGCCGCCGAAGCGAACTTGGGGGCTACACCTTC. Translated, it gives CASSRRSELGGYTF.

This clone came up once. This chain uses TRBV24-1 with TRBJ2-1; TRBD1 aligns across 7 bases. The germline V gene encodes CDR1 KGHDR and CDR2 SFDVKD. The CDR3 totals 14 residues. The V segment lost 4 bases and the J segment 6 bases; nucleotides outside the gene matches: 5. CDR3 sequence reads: CATSEPQGTNEQFF. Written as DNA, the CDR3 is TGTGCCACCAGTGAGCCACAGGGGACCAATGAGCAGTTCTTC.

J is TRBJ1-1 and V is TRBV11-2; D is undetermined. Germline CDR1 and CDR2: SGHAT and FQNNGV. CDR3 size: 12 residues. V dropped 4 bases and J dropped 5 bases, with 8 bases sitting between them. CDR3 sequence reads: CASSSMRTEAFF. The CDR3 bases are TGTGCCAGCAGCTCTATGCGGACTGAAGCTTTCTTT.

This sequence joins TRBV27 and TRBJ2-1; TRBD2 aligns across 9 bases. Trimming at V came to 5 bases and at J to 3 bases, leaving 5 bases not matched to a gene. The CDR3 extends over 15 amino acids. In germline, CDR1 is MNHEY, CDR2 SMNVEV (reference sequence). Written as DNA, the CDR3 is TGTGCCAGCAGTCTACAGCGGGAGGTCTACAATGAGCAGTTCTTC. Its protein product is CASSLQREVYNEQFF.

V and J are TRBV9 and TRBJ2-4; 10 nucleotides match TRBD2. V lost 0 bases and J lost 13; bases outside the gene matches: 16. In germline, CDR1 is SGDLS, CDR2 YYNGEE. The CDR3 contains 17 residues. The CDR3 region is CASSVGGLAGVARPQYF. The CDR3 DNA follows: TGTGCCAGCAGCGTAGGGGGGCTAGCGGGAGTGGCTAGGCCCCAGTACTTC.

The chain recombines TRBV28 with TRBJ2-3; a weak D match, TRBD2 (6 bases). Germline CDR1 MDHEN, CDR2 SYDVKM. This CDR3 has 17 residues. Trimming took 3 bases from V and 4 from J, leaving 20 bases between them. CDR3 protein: CASSFPGSPFSADTQYF. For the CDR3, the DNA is TGTGCCAGCAGTTTTCCCGGGAGCCCTTTCTCGGCAGATACGCAGTATTTT.

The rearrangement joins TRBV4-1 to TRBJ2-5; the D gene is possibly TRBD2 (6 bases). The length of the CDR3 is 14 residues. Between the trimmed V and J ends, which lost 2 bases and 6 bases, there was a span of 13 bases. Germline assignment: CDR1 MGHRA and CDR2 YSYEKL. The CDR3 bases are TGCGCCAGCAGCCAATCCAGGGCGGGACAGACCCAGTACTTC. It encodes CASSQSRAGQTQYF.

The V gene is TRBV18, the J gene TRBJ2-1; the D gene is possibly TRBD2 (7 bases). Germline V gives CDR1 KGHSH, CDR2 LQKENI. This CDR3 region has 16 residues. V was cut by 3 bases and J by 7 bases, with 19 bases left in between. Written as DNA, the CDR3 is TGTGCCAGCTCACCTCGGGGGCGGGAGTTTGGTAATGAGCAGTTCTTC. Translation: CASSPRGREFGNEQFF.

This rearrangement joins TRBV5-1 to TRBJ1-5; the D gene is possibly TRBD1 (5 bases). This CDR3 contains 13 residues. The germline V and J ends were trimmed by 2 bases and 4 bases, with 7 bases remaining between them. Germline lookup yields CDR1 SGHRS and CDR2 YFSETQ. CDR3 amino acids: CASSFGANQPQHF. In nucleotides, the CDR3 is TGCGCCAGCAGCTTTGGGGCGAATCAGCCCCAGCATTTT.